Shown below are 24 T cell receptor beta chains from a single sample sequenced in a study of OX40 agonist ivuxolimab in advanced cancers. Method: immunoSEQ multiplex PCR; TCRdb's copy keeps in-frame clones and lacks some. The table shows 60,000 to 70,000 clones, with roughly 82% occurring only once. Sequenced material: CD4+ or CD8+ T cells sorted from blood, taken in a trial of the OX40 agonist ivuxolimab. These receptor sequences come from an adult with an advanced solid tumor such as melanoma, head and neck, liver or kidney cancer.

The chain employs TRBV15 and TRBJ2-3; D is perhaps TRBD1 or TRBD2 (5 bases each). The CDR3 covers 13 residues. The V end was cut by 5 bases, the J end by 1 base, with 7 bases between. CDR1 is LNHNV, CDR2 YYDKDF, per germline (reference sequence). In DNA, the CDR3 is TGTGCCACCAGCGGGGACGGCACAGATACGCAGTATTTT. This codes for CATSGDGTDTQYF.

This sequence joins TRBV7-3 and TRBJ2-1; 7 positions match TRBD1. The CDR3 spans 14 residues. Germline loops: CDR1 SGHTA, CDR2 FQGTGA. J gave up 2 bases and V 2 bases, and 0 bases lay outside the gene matches. CDR3 region: CASSLGQAYNEQFF. CDR3 DNA sequence: TGTGCCAGCAGCTTAGGACAGGCCTACAATGAGCAGTTCTTC.

The CDR3 reads CAWSGGDRLTQYF. The CDR3 DNA reads as TGTGCCTGGAGTGGGGGGGACAGGCTGACCCAGTACTTC. This chain links TRBV30 with TRBJ2-5; 8 bases align to TRBD1. CDR1 and CDR2 (germline): GTSNPN, SVGIG (reference sequence). J lost 7 bases, V lost 1 base, and 5 bases had no gene match. This CDR3 has 13 amino acids. Full variable domain (outside the CDR3, taken from reference TRBV30 and TRBJ2-5): SQTIHQWPATLVQPVGSPLSLECTVEGTSNPNLYWYRQAAGRGLQLLFYSVGIGQISSEVPQNLSASRPQDRQFILSSKKLLLSDSGFYLCAWSGGDRLTQYFGPGTRLLVL.

The rearrangement links TRBV6-1 to TRBJ2-5; a possible D gene is TRBD2 (5 bases). Trimming took off 5 bases at V and 6 bases at J, with 10 bases between the two ends. CDR3 size: 12 residues. The germline V gene has CDR1 MNHNS and CDR2 SASEGT. The CDR3 sequence is CASSRDRQTQYF. The CDR3 DNA reads TGTGCCAGCAGTCGGGATCGGCAGACCCAGTACTTC.

The chain couples TRBV19 to TRBJ2-5; D is unresolved. CDR1 LNHDA and CDR2 SQIVND come from the germline V gene (reference sequence). This CDR3 comprises 14 residues. V was pared by 4 bases and J by 3 bases, with 12 bases between. CDR3 in amino acids: CASSKGRPKETQYF. The CDR3 DNA is TGTGCCAGTAGTAAGGGCAGGCCTAAAGAGACCCAGTACTTC.

As concerns this clone: One junction end disagrees with the germline gene, perhaps due to a read error. This chain links TRBV15 with TRBJ2-1; D ambiguous. The germline V gene encodes CDR1 LNHNV and CDR2 YYDKDF (reference sequence). The CDR3 loop spans 16 amino acids. In nucleotides, the CDR3 is TGTGCCACCAACAGAGGCAGAACTTCAAGCATCAATGAGCAGTTCTTC. Its translation is CATNRGRTSSINEQFF.

CDR3 nucleotides: TGTGCCAGCAGTGAAAATAATGAAAAACTGTTTTTT. It yields the protein CASSENNEKLFF. The chain recombines TRBV6-1 with TRBJ1-4; D is ambiguous. This CDR3 is 12 amino acids long. V was shortened by 2 bases and J by 4 bases, with 2 bases between the two germline ends. In germline, CDR1 is MNHNS, CDR2 SASEGT.

V and J are TRBV18 and TRBJ1-1; the D is unclear. Trimming cost V 5 bases and J 3 bases, with 16 bases left between them. CDR1 and CDR2 from the germline V gene are KGHSH and LQKENI. CDR3 length: 15 amino acids. CDR3 DNA sequence: TGTGCCAGCTCATCCAGGTCCTCATCGGACACTGAAGCTTTCTTT. Protein sequence: CASSSRSSSDTEAFF.

This chain joins TRBV19 and TRBJ2-5, with a tentative D call TRBD1 (6 bases). CDR3 length: 13 amino acids. V was shortened by 5 bases and J by 5 bases, with 12 bases between the two germline ends. From germline, CDR1 is LNHDA and CDR2 SQIVND (reference sequence). The CDR3 is CASSSGTSETQYF. Written as DNA, the CDR3 is TGTGCCAGTAGTTCCGGGACAAGCGAGACCCAGTACTTC.

The chain recombines TRBV4-3 with TRBJ2-1; 9 bases fit TRBD2. Germline loops: CDR1 LGHNA, CDR2 YSLEER. The junction had 7 bases not matched to a gene; V was cut back by 2 bases and J by 2 bases. This CDR3 contains 17 residues. The CDR3 nucleotides are TGCGCCAGCAGCCAATGGCTAGCGGGAACCCCCTACAATGAGCAGTTCTTC. It codes for CASSQWLAGTPYNEQFF.

The rearrangement uses TRBV4-3 and TRBJ2-7, with TRBD1 matching 8 bases. With V trimmed by 0 bases and J by 6 bases, 4 bases remained unmatched. The CDR3 consists of 14 residues. CDR1 is LGHNA and CDR2 is YSLEER in the germline V gene. The CDR3 nucleotides are TGCGCCAGCAGCCAAGAATCACAGGGGGGCGAGCAGTACTTC. Translated, it gives CASSQESQGGEQYF.

The chain couples TRBV19 to TRBJ1-2; no clear D gene. Germline lookup yields CDR1 LNHDA and CDR2 SQIVND (reference sequence). V gave up 3 bases and J gave up 4 bases, with 12 bases separating them. CDR3 size: 14 residues. This CDR3 is CASSISVETYGYTF. CDR3 nucleotide sequence: TGTGCCAGTAGTATCTCAGTGGAAACCTATGGCTACACCTTC.

A few counts support this clone. V usage is TRBV9 and J usage is TRBJ2-5; 8 nucleotides align to TRBD2. V lost 1 base and J lost 5; bases outside the gene matches: 4. This CDR3 contains 14 residues. CDR1 and CDR2 from the germline V gene are SGDLS and YYNGEE. CDR3 sequence reads: CASSVTGRGETQYF. In DNA, the CDR3 is TGTGCCAGCAGCGTAACCGGGAGGGGTGAGACCCAGTACTTC.

The CDR3 here is CASSVAGAGDSSGNTIYF. CDR3 sequence (DNA): TGTGCCAGCAGCGTAGCTGGCGCAGGCGATTCTTCTGGAAACACCATATATTTT. This rearrangement joins TRBV9 to TRBJ1-3; D is uncertain. From germline, CDR1 is SGDLS and CDR2 YYNGEE. V was pared by 0 bases and J by 1 base, with 17 bases between. The CDR3 runs to 18 residues.

The chain combines TRBV5-3 with TRBJ2-7; 7 bases align to TRBD2. TRBV5-3 counts as an open reading frame of uncertain function. The CDR3 length is 12 residues. DNA of the CDR3: TGTGTCACGGGAGGCCATACCTACGAGCAGTACTTC. It encodes CVTGGHTYEQYF.

This rearrangement joins TRBV7-9 to TRBJ2-2; TRBD1 is a possible D gene (5 bases). The CDR3 covers 18 residues. Per germline, CDR1 SEHNR and CDR2 FQNEAQ (reference sequence). V was clipped by 5 bases and J by 0 bases, with 19 bases between them. The CDR3 DNA reads TGTGCCAGCAGCCCCTTTTTTGGGGCAGGATCGAACACCGGGGAGCTGTTTTTT. It is translated as CASSPFFGAGSNTGELFF.

This chain joins TRBV14 and TRBJ2-1; a weak D match, TRBD1 (6 bases). The germline V gene encodes CDR1 SGHDN and CDR2 FVKESK. V was pared by 3 bases and J by 1 base, with 13 bases between. This CDR3 contains 16 residues. CDR3 in DNA: TGTGCCAGCAGCCACCTCCAGGGGAAGTCCTACAATGAGCAGTTCTTC. Its protein product is CASSHLQGKSYNEQFF.

The V and J genes are TRBV7-9 and TRBJ1-1; D is unresolved. CDR1 SEHNR and CDR2 FQNEAQ come from the germline V gene (reference sequence). Trimming pared 0 bases from V and 10 bases from J, leaving 9 bases between. The CDR3 has 12 amino acids. DNA of the CDR3: TGTGCCAGCAGCTTAGCGGGCTCGAGAGCTTTCTTT. This translates into CASSLAGSRAFF.

In its sample, this clone was seen once. This chain links TRBV15 with TRBJ2-7; tentatively, D is TRBD2 (6 bases). CDR1 and CDR2 from the germline V gene are LNHNV and YYDKDF (reference sequence). Trimming took off 1 base at V and 2 bases at J, with 15 bases between the two ends. The CDR3 length is 16 residues. The CDR3 loop is CATSRGRIAATYEQYF. As DNA, the CDR3 is TGTGCCACCAGCAGAGGCCGAATAGCGGCGACCTACGAGCAGTACTTC. Together with reference TRBV15 and TRBJ2-7, the CDR3 gives the full variable domain: DAMVIQNPRYQVTQFGKPVTLSCSQTLNHNVMYWYQQKSSQAPKLLFHYYDKDFNNEADTPDNFQSRRPNTSFCFLDIRSPGLGDTAMYLCATSRGRIAATYEQYFGPGTRLTVT.

J is TRBJ2-7 and V is TRBV15; D gene uncertain. Deletions cut 2 bases from V and 3 bases from J, with 11 bases between. Germline lookup yields CDR1 LNHNV and CDR2 YYDKDF (reference sequence). This CDR3 has 14 residues. Here the CDR3 DNA reads TGTGCCACCAGCAGAAGCATTGACCTCTACGAGCAGTACTTC. It encodes CATSRSIDLYEQYF.

The V call is TRBV25-1, the J call TRBJ2-7; D tentatively reads TRBD1 or TRBD2 (5 bases each). The V gene lost 6 bases and the J gene lost 3 bases, with 9 bases spanning the gap. The CDR3 covers 12 residues. In germline, CDR1 is MGHDK, CDR2 SYGVNS. CDR3 amino acids: CASSRGGYEQYF. The CDR3 DNA reads as TGTGCCAGCAGCCGGGGCGGCTACGAGCAGTACTTC.

The CDR3, as DNA: TGTGCCAGCAGCTTAAACAGGGACAATGAGCAGTTCTTC. Amino acid sequence: CASSLNRDNEQFF. V is TRBV7-6 and J is TRBJ2-1; tentatively, D is TRBD1 (6 bases). The CDR3 runs to 13 residues. V dropped 2 bases and J dropped 5 bases, with 7 bases sitting between them. The germline V gene encodes CDR1 SGHVS and CDR2 FNYEAQ.

The chain combines TRBV9 with TRBJ2-2; TRBD1 matches at 7 bases. V trimming: 3 bases; J trimming: 3 bases; junction bases outside the gene matches: 5. The CDR3 totals 15 residues. From germline, CDR1 is SGDLS and CDR2 YYNGEE. For the CDR3, the DNA is TGTGCCAGCAGCGCCCGGGACAGCGACACCGGGGAGCTGTTTTTT. Its translation: CASSARDSDTGELFF.

The chain has TRBV9 and TRBJ2-3; no clear D gene. This CDR3 contains 12 residues. V was clipped by 4 bases and J by 7 bases, with 10 bases between them. CDR1 and CDR2 from the germline V gene are SGDLS and YYNGEE. CDR3: CASSYDQYTQYF. In DNA form, the CDR3 reads TGTGCCAGCAGCTACGACCAATATACGCAGTATTTT. Full variable domain (outside the CDR3, taken from reference TRBV9 and TRBJ2-3): DSGVTQTPKHLITATGQRVTLRCSPRSGDLSVYWYQQSLDQGLQFLIQYYNGEERAKGNILERFSAQQFPDLHSELNLSSLELGDSALYFCASSYDQYTQYFGPGTRLTVL.